What follows are 18 T cell receptor beta chains derived from one specimen sequenced in a study of follicular helper T cells after annual influenza vaccination. Time point given: 2015-2016 season, pre-vaccination. TCRdb's copy holds only in-frame clones and misses some; the assay was immunoSEQ multiplex PCR. This sample has more than 8,500 clones, with roughly 85% found just once. The sample here was CXCR5+ CD38- circulating T follicular helper cells from blood, taken on the day of influenza vaccination. The subset was: circulating Tfh, non-naive CD4+CXCR5+PD-1+ (ICOS+CD38+ or ICOS-CD38-). The receptor set was obtained from an adult who received the influenza vaccine.

The chain employs TRBV6-4 and TRBJ1-1; D call uncertain. The V and J ends lost 0 bases and 7 bases respectively, with 12 bases between them. The CDR3 spans 14 residues. Germline V lookup: CDR1 MRHNA, CDR2 SNTAGT. DNA for the CDR3: TGTGCCAGCAGTGACTCGGGCCGGACCGATGAAGCTTTCTTT. Its translation: CASSDSGRTDEAFF.

The CDR3 loop is CASSRRDGLNEQFF. The CDR3 DNA follows: TGTGCCAGCAGCCGCCGGGACGGACTCAATGAGCAGTTCTTC. The J gene is TRBJ2-1, the V gene TRBV11-3; tentatively, D is TRBD1 or TRBD2 (5 bases each). V lost 5 bases to trimming and J lost 6 bases, with 14 bases between them. The CDR3 length is 14 residues. In germline, CDR1 is SGHNT, CDR2 YENEEA. The entire variable domain, with the rest obtained from reference TRBV11-3 and TRBJ2-1, is as follows: EAGVVQSPRYKIIEKKQPVAFWCNPISGHNTLYWYLQNLGQGPELLIRYENEEAVDDSQLPKDRFSAERLKGVDSTLKIQPAELGDSAVYLCASSRRDGLNEQFFGPGTRLTVL.

This clone was detected only a few times. Relative to the germline gene, one junction end is altered; a read error may explain this. CDR3 in DNA: TGTGCCAGCAGGGAAGACGGACAGGGGCTGAAGCCCCAGCATTTT. Translation: CASREDGQGLKPQHF. The gene calls are TRBV2 and TRBJ1-5; 9 bases match TRBD1. Germline CDR1 SNHLY, CDR2 FYNNEI. The CDR3 consists of 15 residues.

The V and J genes are TRBV11-2 and TRBJ2-5; D uncertain. This CDR3 region has 14 residues. Germline CDR1 reads SGHAT; CDR2 reads FQNNGV. Trimming removed 1 base at V and 1 base at J, with 7 bases between. Here the CDR3 DNA reads TGTGCCAGCAGCTTAGCACAGATCCAAGAGACCCAGTACTTC. This sequence encodes CASSLAQIQETQYF.

The table lists this clone with a few counts. The chain employs TRBV5-4 and TRBJ1-5; D gene ambiguous. There are 13 residues in the CDR3. CDR1 is SGHNT and CDR2 is YYREEE in the germline V gene (reference sequence). Trimming left V 0 bases short and J 5 bases short, with 6 bases between. The CDR3: CASSLEPDQPQHF. As DNA, the CDR3 is TGTGCCAGCAGCTTGGAACCAGATCAGCCCCAGCATTTT.

This chain uses TRBV28 with TRBJ2-1; TRBD2 might be the D (5 bases). V lost 6 bases and J 4 bases, leaving 7 bases between the germline ends. CDR1 is MDHEN, CDR2 SYDVKM, per germline. CDR3 length equals 12 residues. The CDR3 protein is CASRTGYNEQFF. The CDR3 bases are TGTGCCAGCAGGACGGGGTACAATGAGCAGTTCTTC.

This clone was detected once. The rearrangement links TRBV28 to TRBJ2-7, with D perhaps assigned TRBD1 or TRBD2 (7 bases each). The germline CDR1 and CDR2 sequences are MDHEN and SYDVKM. V lost 5 bases and J 9 bases, leaving 23 bases between the germline ends. There are 15 residues in the CDR3. The CDR3 spells CASSPEGRGGWVQYF. CDR3 nucleotides: TGTGCCAGCAGTCCGGAGGGCAGGGGGGGTTGGGTGCAGTACTTC.

The chain couples TRBV6-5 to TRBJ1-2; tentative D call: TRBD1 (6 bases). V lost 5 bases and J 7 bases, leaving 14 bases between the germline ends. The CDR3 runs to 13 residues. The germline V gene has CDR1 MNHEY and CDR2 SVGAGI. CDR3 DNA sequence: TGTGCCAGCAGTCCGGGGGCGGTGGGTGGCTACACCTTC. This gives the protein CASSPGAVGGYTF.

This clone was seen a single time. The chain recombines TRBV20-1 with TRBJ2-2; D unclear. Germline CDR1 is DFQATT and CDR2 is SNEGSKA (reference sequence). Trimming pared 3 bases from V and 5 bases from J, leaving 4 bases between. The CDR3 length is 11 residues. CDR3: CSARGTGELFF. CDR3 DNA: TGCAGTGCTAGGGGAACCGGGGAGCTGTTTTTT.

V usage is TRBV10-2 and J usage is TRBJ1-5, with a tentative D call TRBD1 (5 bases). The germline V gene encodes CDR1 WSHSY and CDR2 SAAADI. The CDR3 runs 14 residues. V lost 6 bases and J 7 bases, leaving 16 bases between the germline ends. The CDR3 coding sequence is TGCGCCAGCAGCGGGACGCAGCGGGGCCAGCCCCAGCATTTT. The encoded protein is CASSGTQRGQPQHF.

The V and J genes are TRBV5-1 and TRBJ1-1, with 8 bases aligning to TRBD1. CDR1 is SGHRS, CDR2 YFSETQ, per germline. The V segment lost 4 bases and the J segment 4 bases; nucleotides outside the gene matches: 15. The CDR3 is 17 residues long. The DNA for the CDR3 is TGCGCCAGCAGCGCGGGAGGGACAGGTCCCACTACCACTGAAGCTTTCTTT. Translated: CASSAGGTGPTTTEAFF.

This clone occurred once. This chain connects TRBV10-3 to TRBJ2-1; TRBD2 aligns across 9 bases. J was trimmed by 4 bases and V by 10 bases; bases with no gene match: 11. CDR1 is ENHRY and CDR2 is SYGVKD in the germline V gene. CDR3 length: 15 residues. The CDR3 sequence is CATALAGGLYNEQFF. CDR3 nucleotide sequence: TGTGCCACCGCCTTGGCGGGAGGGCTTTACAATGAGCAGTTCTTC.

The V and J genes are TRBV5-1 and TRBJ2-2; TRBD1 matches 9 bases. This CDR3 contains 16 residues. The V gene end was trimmed by 4 bases and the J gene end by 5 bases; junction bases not matched to a gene: 9. Germline V gene data show CDR1 as SGHRS and CDR2 as YFSETQ. CDR3 sequence reads: CASSRSMDRGTGELFF. CDR3 nucleotides: TGCGCCAGCAGCCGCTCCATGGACAGGGGAACCGGGGAGCTGTTTTTT.

This clone was observed a handful of times. The V gene is TRBV11-3, the J gene TRBJ2-2; 12 bases match TRBD2. CDR1 and CDR2 from the germline V gene are SGHNT and YENEEA. After removal of 5 bases from V and 5 bases from J, the junction contained 6 bases not matched to a gene. The CDR3 is made up of 16 amino acids. The CDR3 DNA follows: TGTGCCAGCAGCGCGACTAGCGGGAGCGGAACCGGGGAGCTGTTTTTT. Encoded protein: CASSATSGSGTGELFF.

The chain combines TRBV6-5 with TRBJ2-3, with D possibly TRBD1 on 5 matching bases. The germline V gene encodes CDR1 MNHEY and CDR2 SVGAGI. Trimming left V 2 bases short and J 6 bases short, with 6 bases between. The CDR3 totals 12 residues. CDR3 DNA: TGTGCCAGCAGTTACAAGGGGGATACGCAGTATTTT. This encodes CASSYKGDTQYF.

Concerning this clone: The junction departs from germline at one end; a sequencing error may be responsible. The rearrangement joins TRBV7-7 to TRBJ2-2, with D perhaps TRBD1 (5 bases). Per germline, CDR1 SSHAT and CDR2 FNYEAQ (reference sequence). CDR3 length equals 14 residues. The CDR3 is CASSSTANTGELFF. CDR3 in DNA: TGTGCTAGCAGCTCGACAGCTAACACCGGGGAGCTGTTTTTT.

Only a few counts were recorded for this clone. The V and J genes are TRBV27 and TRBJ2-7; D unresolved. V gave up 5 bases and J gave up 4 bases, with 15 bases separating them. Germline lookup yields CDR1 MNHEY and CDR2 SMNVEV (reference sequence). CDR3 length: 14 residues. CDR3 coding DNA: TGTGCCAGCAGTAGAAAGGGTTGGGGTTACGAGCAGTACTTC. Translating it yields CASSRKGWGYEQYF.

The chain uses TRBV6-1 and TRBJ1-5; no definite D call. The CDR3 has 14 residues. The V end lost 2 bases, the J end lost 2 bases, and 7 bases lay between the germline ends. Germline CDR1 is MNHNS and CDR2 is SASEGT. The CDR3 loop is CASSERLGNQPQHF. DNA of the CDR3: TGTGCCAGCAGTGAAAGGTTGGGCAATCAGCCCCAGCATTTT.